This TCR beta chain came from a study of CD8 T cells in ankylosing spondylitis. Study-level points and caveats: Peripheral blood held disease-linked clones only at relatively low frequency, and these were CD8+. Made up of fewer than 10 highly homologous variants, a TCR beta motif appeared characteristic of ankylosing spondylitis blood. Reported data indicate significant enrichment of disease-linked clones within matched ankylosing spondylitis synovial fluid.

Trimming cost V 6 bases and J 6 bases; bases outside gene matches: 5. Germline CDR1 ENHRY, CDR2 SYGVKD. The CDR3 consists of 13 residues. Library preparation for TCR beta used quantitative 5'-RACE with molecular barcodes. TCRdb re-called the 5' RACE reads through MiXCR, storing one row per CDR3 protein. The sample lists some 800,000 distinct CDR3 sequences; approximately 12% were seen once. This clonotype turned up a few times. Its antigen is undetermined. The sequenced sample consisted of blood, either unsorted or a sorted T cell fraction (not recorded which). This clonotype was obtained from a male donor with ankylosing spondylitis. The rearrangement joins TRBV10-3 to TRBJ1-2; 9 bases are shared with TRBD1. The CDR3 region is CAISVTGGDGYTF. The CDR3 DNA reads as TGTGCCATCAGCGTGACAGGGGGTGATGGCTACACCTTC.